Sequencing of this TCR beta chain was carried out in a study of shared clonotypes between healthy human individuals. Across the study: Serving as donors were a couple of women and a few men, whose ages spanned 18 to 49.

Researchers ran the assay at a deep level. Sequencing was performed on unsorted PBMC DNA using ten immunoSEQ deep assay plates. Sequencing used immunoSEQ multiplex PCR; TCRdb keeps in-frame clones, though not all of them. The data contain hundreds of thousands of clones, around 75% of them singletons. Germline assignment: CDR1 SGHRS and CDR2 YFSETQ. Trimming cost V 0 bases and J 1 base, with 14 bases left between them. This CDR3 has 16 residues. The sequenced sample was PBMCs. This sequence joins TRBV5-1 and TRBJ2-7; D might be TRBD1 (6 bases). The TCR was taken from a woman in her 40s in good health. Some clones in this sample may be carry-over from other donors' samples. The CDR3: CASSLGRDTGSYEQYF. The CDR3 coding sequence is TGCGCCAGCAGCTTGGGTAGGGACACCGGGTCCTACGAGCAGTACTTC.